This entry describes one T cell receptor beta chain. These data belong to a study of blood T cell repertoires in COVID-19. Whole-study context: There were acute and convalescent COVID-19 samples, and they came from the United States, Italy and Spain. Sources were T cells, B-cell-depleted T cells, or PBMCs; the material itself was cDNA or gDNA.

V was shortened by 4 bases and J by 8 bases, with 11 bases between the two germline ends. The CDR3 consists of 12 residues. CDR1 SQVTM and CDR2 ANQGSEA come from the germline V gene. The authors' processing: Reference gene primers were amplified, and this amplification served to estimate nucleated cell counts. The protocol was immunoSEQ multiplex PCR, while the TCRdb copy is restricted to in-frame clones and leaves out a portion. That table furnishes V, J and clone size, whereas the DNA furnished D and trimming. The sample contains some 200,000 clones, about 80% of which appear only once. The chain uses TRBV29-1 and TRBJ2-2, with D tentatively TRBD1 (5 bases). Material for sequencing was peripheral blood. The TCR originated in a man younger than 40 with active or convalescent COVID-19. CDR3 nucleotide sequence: TGCAGCGTTGGGCACTGGACAGGGGAGCTGTTTTTT. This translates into CSVGHWTGELFF.